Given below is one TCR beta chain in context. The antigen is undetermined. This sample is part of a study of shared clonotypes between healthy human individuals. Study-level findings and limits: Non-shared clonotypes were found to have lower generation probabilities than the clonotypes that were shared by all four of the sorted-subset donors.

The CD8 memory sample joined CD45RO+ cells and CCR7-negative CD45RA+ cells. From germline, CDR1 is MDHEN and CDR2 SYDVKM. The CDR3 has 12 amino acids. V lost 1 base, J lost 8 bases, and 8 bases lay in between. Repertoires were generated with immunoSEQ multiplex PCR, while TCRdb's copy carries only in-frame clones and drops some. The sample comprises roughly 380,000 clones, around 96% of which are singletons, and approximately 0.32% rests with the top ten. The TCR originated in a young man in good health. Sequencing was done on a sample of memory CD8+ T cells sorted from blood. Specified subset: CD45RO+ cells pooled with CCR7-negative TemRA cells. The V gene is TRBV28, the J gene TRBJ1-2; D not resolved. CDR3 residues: CASSLFVGGYTF. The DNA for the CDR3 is TGTGCCAGCAGTTTATTCGTGGGGGGCTACACCTTC.